This T cell receptor (beta chain) emerged from a study of T cell responses to AZD1222 COVID-19 vaccine. Study-wide results and caveats: Reportedly, nearly half the spike-specific TCRs target unmutated variant regions. Of the AZD1222 recipients, only 6 or 7 were seropositive at baseline.

Of note for this clone: What it binds is unknown.

The data were produced by immunoSEQ multiplex PCR, yet TCRdb's version contains in-frame clones alone and is incomplete. The table records over 150,000 clones, around 93% of them present only once. Germline values: CDR1 KGHSH, CDR2 LQKENI. V lost 6 bases and J lost 4, with 24 bases in between. The CDR3 is 17 residues long. This receptor was identified in an adult who received the MenACWY meningococcal vaccine as a control. This rearrangement joins TRBV18 to TRBJ1-1; TRBD1 might be the D (5 bases). The sample consisted of peripheral blood, taken 28 days after the second dose of the MenACWY control vaccine. In DNA, the CDR3 is TGTGCCAGCTCCTCAAGCCCCGGGACCGCGATGGGCACTGAAGCTTTCTTT. Protein sequence: CASSSSPGTAMGTEAFF. Full variable domain (remainder filled in from reference TRBV18 and TRBJ1-1): NAGVMQNPRHLVRRRGQEARLRCSPMKGHSHVYWYRQLPEEGLKFMVYLQKENIIDESGMPKERFSAEFPKEGPSILRIQQVVRGDSAAYFCASSSSPGTAMGTEAFFGQGTRLTVV.